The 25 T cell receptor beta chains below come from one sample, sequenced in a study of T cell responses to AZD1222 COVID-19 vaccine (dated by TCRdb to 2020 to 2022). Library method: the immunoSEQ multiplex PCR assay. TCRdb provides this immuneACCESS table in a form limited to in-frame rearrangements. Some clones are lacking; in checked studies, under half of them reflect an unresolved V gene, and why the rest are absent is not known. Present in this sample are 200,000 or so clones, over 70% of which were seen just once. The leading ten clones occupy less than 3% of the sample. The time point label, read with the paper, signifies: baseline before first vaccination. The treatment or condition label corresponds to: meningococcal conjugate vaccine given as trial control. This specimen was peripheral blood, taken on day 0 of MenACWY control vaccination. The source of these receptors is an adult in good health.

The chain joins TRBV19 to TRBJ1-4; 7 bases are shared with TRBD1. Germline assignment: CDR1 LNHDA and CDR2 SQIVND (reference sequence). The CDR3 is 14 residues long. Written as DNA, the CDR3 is TGTGTCGAACAGGGGACTGCAACTAATGAAAAACTGTTTTTT. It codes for CVEQGTATNEKLFF. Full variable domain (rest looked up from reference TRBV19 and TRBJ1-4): DGGITQSPKYLFRKEGQNVTLSCEQNLNHDAMYWYRQDPGQGLRLIYYSQIVNDFQKGDIAEGYSVSREKKESFPLTVTSAQKNPTAFYLCVEQGTATNEKLFFGSGTQLSVL.

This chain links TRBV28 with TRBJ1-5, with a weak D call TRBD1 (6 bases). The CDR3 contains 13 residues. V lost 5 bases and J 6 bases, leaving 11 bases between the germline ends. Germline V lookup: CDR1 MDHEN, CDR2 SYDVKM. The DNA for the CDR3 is TGTGCCAGCAGTCTACAGGGTCGTCAGCCCCAGCATTTT. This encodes CASSLQGRQPQHF. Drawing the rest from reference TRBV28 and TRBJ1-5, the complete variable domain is DVKVTQSSRYLVKRTGEKVFLECVQDMDHENMFWYRQDPGLGLRLIYFSYDVKMKEKGDIPEGYSVSREKKERFSLILESASTNQTSMYLCASSLQGRQPQHFGDGTRLSIL.

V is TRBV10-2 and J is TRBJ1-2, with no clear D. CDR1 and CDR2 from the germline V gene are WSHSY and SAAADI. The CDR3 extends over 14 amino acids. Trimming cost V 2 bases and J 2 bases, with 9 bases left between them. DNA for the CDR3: TGCGCCAGCAGTGAGACAGTTCTAAACTATGGCTACACCTTC. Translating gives CASSETVLNYGYTF.

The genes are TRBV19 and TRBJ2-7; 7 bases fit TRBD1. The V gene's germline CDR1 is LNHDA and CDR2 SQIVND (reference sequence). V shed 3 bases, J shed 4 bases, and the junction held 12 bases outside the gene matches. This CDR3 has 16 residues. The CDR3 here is CASSIVSAPGGYEQYF. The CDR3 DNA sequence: TGTGCCAGTAGTATCGTATCGGCCCCAGGGGGTTACGAGCAGTACTTC. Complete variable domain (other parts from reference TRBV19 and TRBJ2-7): DGGITQSPKYLFRKEGQNVTLSCEQNLNHDAMYWYRQDPGQGLRLIYYSQIVNDFQKGDIAEGYSVSREKKESFPLTVTSAQKNPTAFYLCASSIVSAPGGYEQYFGPGTRLTVT.

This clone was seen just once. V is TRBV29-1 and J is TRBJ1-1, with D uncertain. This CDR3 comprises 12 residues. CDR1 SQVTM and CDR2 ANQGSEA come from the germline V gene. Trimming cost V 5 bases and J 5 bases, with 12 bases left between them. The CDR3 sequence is CSVRRTETEAFF. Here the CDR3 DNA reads TGCAGCGTTCGTCGGACCGAGACTGAAGCTTTCTTT.

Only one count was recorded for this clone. CDR3 nucleotide sequence: TGTGCCAGCAGCTTTAGTCCACCCTCTCTCACAGGGGGGTACAATGAGCAGTTCTTC. As protein: CASSFSPPSLTGGYNEQFF. The rearrangement links TRBV7-2 to TRBJ2-1; 8 nucleotides line up with TRBD1. After removal of 3 bases from V and 4 bases from J, the junction contained 17 bases not matched to a gene. This CDR3 is built from 19 residues. The germline V gene encodes CDR1 SGHTA and CDR2 FQGNSA.

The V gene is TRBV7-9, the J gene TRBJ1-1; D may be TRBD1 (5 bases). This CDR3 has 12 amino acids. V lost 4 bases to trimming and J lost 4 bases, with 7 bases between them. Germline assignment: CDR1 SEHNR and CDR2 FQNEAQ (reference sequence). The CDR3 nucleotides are TGTGCCAGCAGCTCTGGGGGCACTGAAGCTTTCTTT. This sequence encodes CASSSGGTEAFF.

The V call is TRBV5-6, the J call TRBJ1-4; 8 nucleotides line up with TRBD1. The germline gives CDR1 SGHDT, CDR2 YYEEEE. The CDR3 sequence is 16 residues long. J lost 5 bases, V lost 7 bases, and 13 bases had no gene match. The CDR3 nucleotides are TGTGCCAGCCAAGGACAGGGTGATCGGCCAAATGAAAAACTGTTTTTT. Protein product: CASQGQGDRPNEKLFF.

CDR3 residues: CASRGLAGGFSSDTQYF. The CDR3 region has the DNA TGTGCCAGCAGGGGACTAGCGGGGGGGTTCTCCTCAGATACGCAGTATTTT. The V gene is TRBV7-8, the J gene TRBJ2-3; 16 bases are a match to TRBD2. This CDR3 comprises 17 residues. Germline CDR1 SGHVS, CDR2 FQNEAQ. J lost 4 bases, V lost 6 bases, and 7 bases had no gene match.

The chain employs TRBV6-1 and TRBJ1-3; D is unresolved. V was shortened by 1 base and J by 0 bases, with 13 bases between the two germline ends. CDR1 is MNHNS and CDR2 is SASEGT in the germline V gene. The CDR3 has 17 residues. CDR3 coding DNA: TGTGCCAGCAGTGAAGTTGAGGGCCAACCCTCTGGAAACACCATATATTTT. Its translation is CASSEVEGQPSGNTIYF.

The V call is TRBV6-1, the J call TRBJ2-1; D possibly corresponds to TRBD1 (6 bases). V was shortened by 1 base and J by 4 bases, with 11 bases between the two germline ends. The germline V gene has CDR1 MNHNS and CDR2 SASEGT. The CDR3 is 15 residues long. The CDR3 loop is CASSEERGIYNEQFF. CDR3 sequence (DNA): TGTGCCAGCAGTGAAGAAAGGGGGATTTACAATGAGCAGTTCTTC.

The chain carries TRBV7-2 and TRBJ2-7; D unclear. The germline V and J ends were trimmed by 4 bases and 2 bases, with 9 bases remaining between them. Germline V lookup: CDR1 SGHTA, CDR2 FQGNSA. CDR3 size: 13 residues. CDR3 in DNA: TGTGCCAGCAGCTCCCTGACGACCTACGAGCAGTACTTC. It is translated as CASSSLTTYEQYF.

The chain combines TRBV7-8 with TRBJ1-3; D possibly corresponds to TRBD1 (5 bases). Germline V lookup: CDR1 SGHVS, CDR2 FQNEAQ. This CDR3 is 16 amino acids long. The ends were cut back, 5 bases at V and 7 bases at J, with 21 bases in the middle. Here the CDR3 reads CASSPFRGATWNTIYF. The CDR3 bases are TGTGCCAGCAGCCCTTTTAGAGGGGCGACGTGGAACACCATATATTTT.

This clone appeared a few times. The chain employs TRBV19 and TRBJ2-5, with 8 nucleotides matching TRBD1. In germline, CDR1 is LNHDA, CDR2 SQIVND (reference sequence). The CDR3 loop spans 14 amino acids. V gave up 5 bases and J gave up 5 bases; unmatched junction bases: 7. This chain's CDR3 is CASSGQGRRETQYF. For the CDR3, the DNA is TGTGCCAGTAGTGGACAGGGAAGGAGGGAGACCCAGTACTTC.

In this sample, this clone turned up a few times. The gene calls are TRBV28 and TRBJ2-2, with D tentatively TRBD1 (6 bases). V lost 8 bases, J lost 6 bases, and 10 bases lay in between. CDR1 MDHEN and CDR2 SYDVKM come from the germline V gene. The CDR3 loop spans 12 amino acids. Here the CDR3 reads CASVQGPGELFF. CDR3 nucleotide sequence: TGTGCCAGCGTACAGGGACCCGGGGAGCTGTTTTTT. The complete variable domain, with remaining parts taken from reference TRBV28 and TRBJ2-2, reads DVKVTQSSRYLVKRTGEKVFLECVQDMDHENMFWYRQDPGLGLRLIYFSYDVKMKEKGDIPEGYSVSREKKERFSLILESASTNQTSMYLCASVQGPGELFFGEGSRLTVL.

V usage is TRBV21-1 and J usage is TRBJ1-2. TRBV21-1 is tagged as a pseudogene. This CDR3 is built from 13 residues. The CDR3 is CASSKDGVAGYTF. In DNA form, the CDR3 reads TGTGCCAGCAGCAAAGATGGGGTGGCGGGCTACACCTTC.

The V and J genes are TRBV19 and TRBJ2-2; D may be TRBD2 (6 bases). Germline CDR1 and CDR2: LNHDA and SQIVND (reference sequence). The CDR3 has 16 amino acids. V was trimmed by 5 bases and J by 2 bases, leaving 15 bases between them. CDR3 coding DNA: TGTGCCAGTAGTGCCCCGGGACTGCTAAACACCGGGGAGCTGTTTTTT. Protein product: CASSAPGLLNTGELFF.

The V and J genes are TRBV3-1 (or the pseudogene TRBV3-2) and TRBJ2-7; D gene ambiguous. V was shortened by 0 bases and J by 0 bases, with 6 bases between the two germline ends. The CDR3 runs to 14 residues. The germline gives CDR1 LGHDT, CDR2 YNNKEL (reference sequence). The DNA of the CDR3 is TGTGCCAGCAGCCAAGATACGGCCTCCTACGAGCAGTACTTC. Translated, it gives CASSQDTASYEQYF.

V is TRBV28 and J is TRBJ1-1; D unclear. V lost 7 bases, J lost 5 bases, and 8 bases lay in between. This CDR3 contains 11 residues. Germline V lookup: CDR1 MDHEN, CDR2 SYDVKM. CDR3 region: CASKSRTEAFF. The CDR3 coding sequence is TGTGCCAGCAAAAGTCGGACTGAAGCTTTCTTT. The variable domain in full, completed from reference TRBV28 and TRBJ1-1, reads DVKVTQSSRYLVKRTGEKVFLECVQDMDHENMFWYRQDPGLGLRLIYFSYDVKMKEKGDIPEGYSVSREKKERFSLILESASTNQTSMYLCASKSRTEAFFGQGTRLTVV.

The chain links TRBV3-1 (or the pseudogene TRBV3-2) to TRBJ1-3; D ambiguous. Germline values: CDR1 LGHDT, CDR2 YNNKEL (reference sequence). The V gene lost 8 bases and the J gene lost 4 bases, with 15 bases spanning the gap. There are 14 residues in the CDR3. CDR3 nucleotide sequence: TGTGCCAGCTGCCCCACGGTCTACGGAAACACCATATATTTT. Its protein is CASCPTVYGNTIYF.

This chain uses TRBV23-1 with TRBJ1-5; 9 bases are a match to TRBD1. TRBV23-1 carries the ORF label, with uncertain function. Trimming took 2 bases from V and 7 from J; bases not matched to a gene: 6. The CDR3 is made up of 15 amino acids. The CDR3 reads CASSQGTGKGQPQHF. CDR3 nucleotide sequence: TGCGCCAGCAGTCAAGGGACAGGGAAGGGCCAGCCCCAGCATTTT.

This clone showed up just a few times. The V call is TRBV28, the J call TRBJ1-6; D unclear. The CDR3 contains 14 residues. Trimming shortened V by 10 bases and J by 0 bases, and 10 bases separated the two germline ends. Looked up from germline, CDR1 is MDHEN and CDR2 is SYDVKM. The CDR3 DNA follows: TGTGCCACCGCCCCAGGCTCCTATAATTCACCCCTCCACTTT. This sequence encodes CATAPGSYNSPLHF.

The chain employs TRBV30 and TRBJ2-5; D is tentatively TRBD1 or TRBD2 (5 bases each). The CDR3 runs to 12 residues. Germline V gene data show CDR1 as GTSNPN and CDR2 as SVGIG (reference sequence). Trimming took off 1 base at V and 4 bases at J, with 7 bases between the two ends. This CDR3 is CAWSGGRETQYF. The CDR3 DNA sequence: TGTGCCTGGAGTGGGGGGAGAGAGACCCAGTACTTC.

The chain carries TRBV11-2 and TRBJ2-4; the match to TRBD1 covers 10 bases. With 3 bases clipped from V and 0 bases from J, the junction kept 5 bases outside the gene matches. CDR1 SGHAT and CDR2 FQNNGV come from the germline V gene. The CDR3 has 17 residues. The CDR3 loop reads CASSFYGDRGAKNIQYF. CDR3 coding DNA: TGTGCCAGCAGCTTCTATGGGGACAGGGGAGCCAAAAACATTCAGTACTTC. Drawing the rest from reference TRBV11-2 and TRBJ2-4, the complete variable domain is EAGVAQSPRYKIIEKRQSVAFWCNPISGHATLYWYQQILGQGPKLLIQFQNNGVVDDSQLPKDRFSAERLKGVDSTLKIQPAKLEDSAVYLCASSFYGDRGAKNIQYFGAGTRLSVL.

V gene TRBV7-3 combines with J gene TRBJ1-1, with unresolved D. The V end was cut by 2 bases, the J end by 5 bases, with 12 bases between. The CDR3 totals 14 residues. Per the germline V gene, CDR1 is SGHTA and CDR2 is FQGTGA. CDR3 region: CASSLGPLGTEAFF. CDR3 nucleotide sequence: TGTGCCAGCAGCTTAGGGCCCCTGGGGACTGAAGCTTTCTTT.